One TCR beta chain is described in this entry. Authors' analysis steps: For nucleated cells, counts were estimated from reference gene primer amplification. TCRdb's table, derived via immunoSEQ multiplex PCR, lists solely in-frame clones and lacks some. The V and J calls and clone size are taken from that table; D and trimming were inferred from the DNA. The sample includes a few hundred thousand clones, roughly nine tenths of them seen just once. The data derive from a study of blood T cell repertoires in COVID-19. Looked up from germline, CDR1 is LNHDA and CDR2 is SQIVND (reference sequence). The trim removed 5 bases at V and 8 bases at J, leaving 13 bases unmatched. This CDR3 region has 16 residues.

Sequenced material: PBMCs or T cells enriched from blood (not recorded which). The TCR originated in a woman between 50 and 59 years old in a cohort exposed to, infected with or recovered from COVID-19 (not recorded which). V and J are TRBV19 and TRBJ2-1; 9 nucleotides agree with TRBD1. The CDR3 here is CASSVPGTGLRDEQFF. The CDR3 coding sequence is TGTGCCAGTAGTGTCCCCGGGACAGGGCTTCGGGATGAGCAGTTCTTC.